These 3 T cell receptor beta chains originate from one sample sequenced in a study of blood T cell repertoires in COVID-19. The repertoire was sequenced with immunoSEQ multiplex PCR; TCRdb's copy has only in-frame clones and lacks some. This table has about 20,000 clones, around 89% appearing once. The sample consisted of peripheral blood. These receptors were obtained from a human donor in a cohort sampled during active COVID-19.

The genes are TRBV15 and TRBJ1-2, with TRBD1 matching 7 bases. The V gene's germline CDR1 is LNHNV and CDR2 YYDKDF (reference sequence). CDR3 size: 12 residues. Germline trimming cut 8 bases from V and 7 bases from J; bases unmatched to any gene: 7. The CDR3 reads CATDSEGAGYTF. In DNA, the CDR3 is TGTGCCACCGACAGTGAGGGGGCTGGCTACACCTTC.

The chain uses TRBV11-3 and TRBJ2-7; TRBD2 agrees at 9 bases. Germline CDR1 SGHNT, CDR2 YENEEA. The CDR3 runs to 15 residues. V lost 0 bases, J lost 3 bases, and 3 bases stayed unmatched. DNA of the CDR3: TGTGCCAGCAGCTTAGAAGCGGGAGGCCACTACGAGCAGTACTTC. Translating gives CASSLEAGGHYEQYF.

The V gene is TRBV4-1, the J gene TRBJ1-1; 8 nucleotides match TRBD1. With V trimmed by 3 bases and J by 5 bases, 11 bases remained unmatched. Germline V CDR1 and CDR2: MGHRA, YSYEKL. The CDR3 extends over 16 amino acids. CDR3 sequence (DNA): TGCGCCAGCAGCCAGGAAATCGACAGGGGACGAACTGAAGCTTTCTTT. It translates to CASSQEIDRGRTEAFF.